The entry that follows covers one T cell receptor (beta chain) sequence. The antigen is unknown. Nominally healthy donors provided the samples, though records likely missed some immune exposures. V was trimmed by 5 bases and J by 1 base, leaving 11 bases between them. The CDR3 runs to 14 residues. Germline CDR1 reads SGHVS; CDR2 reads FQNEAQ. These data come from a study of cytomegalovirus exposure and HLA in healthy donors. Study conclusions and caveats: DRB1 had the most TCR associations and HLA-C the fewest, a later analysis found, with rates varying by HLA locus. In a later analysis, HLA-associated beta chains showed higher expansion and lower generation probabilities than comparable chains. Later analysis showed most CMV-associated TCR beta chains appearing HLA-restricted.

PCR amplification relied on 60 Vbeta primers (plus 13 Jbeta primers). Sequenced by immunoSEQ multiplex PCR; TCRdb stores in-frame clones only, minus some. The data contain 180,000 or so clones, 80% of them singletons. Material for sequencing was PBMCs. This TCR was recovered from a girl under 18 in good health and CMV-seropositive. The chain uses TRBV7-8 and TRBJ1-1, with D hard to call. The CDR3 here is CASSQWSGNTEAFF. The CDR3 DNA is TGTGCCAGCAGCCAATGGTCGGGGAACACTGAAGCTTTCTTT.